The 8 T cell receptor beta chains in this list originate from one sample, sequenced in a study of T cells in Graves' hyperthyroidism and ophthalmopathy. TCR beta CDR3 sequences were amplified from RNA transcripts. TCR CDR3 regions were first amplified by RT-PCR with HTBI primers. In TCRdb, the multiplex PCR reads were re-called with MiXCR into one record per CDR3 protein. The sample carries 340,000 or so distinct CDR3 sequences, about 15% recorded once. Sequenced: blood. The source is a man in his thirties or forties with Graves' hyperthyroidism.

This clonotype was picked up a small number of times. The chain uses TRBV7-2 and TRBJ2-1; the D is unclear. Trimming took off 0 bases at V and 6 bases at J, with 15 bases between the two ends. The CDR3 contains 16 residues. CDR1 and CDR2 from the germline V gene are SGHTA and FQGNSA. CDR3 DNA: TGTGCCAGCAGCTTAGCGGTCGTCGCCTTGAGCAATGAGCAGTTCTTC. It yields the protein CASSLAVVALSNEQFF.

This clonotype has just a few counts. The chain links TRBV7-9 to TRBJ1-1; tentative D call: TRBD1 (6 bases). The germline gives CDR1 SEHNR, CDR2 FQNEAQ (reference sequence). V was pared by 5 bases and J by 9 bases, with 19 bases between. The CDR3 spans 14 residues. DNA for the CDR3: TGTGCCAGCAGCCCAAGCCTTACAGGGATTCAAGCTTTCTTT. Amino acid sequence: CASSPSLTGIQAFF.

Remarks on this clonotype: This may come from a read error, since a much larger clone is one base off. This chain links TRBV7-6 with TRBJ1-1, with D tentatively TRBD1 (5 bases). Trimming pared 4 bases from V and 0 bases from J, leaving 21 bases between. This CDR3 region has 18 residues. Germline V CDR1 and CDR2: SGHVS, FNYEAQ. CDR3 bases: TGTGCCAGCAGCTCATGGGGGAGGGTGAGCCTAATGAACACTGAAGCTTTCTTT. Its translation: CASSSWGRVSLMNTEAFF.

In the case of this clonotype: The junction does not match germline at one end; this may be a read error. The V and J genes are TRBV11-2 and TRBJ2-2; possibly TRBD2 for D (6 bases). CDR3 length: 16 amino acids. The germline V gene has CDR1 SGHAT and CDR2 FQNNGV. CDR3 in amino acids: CASNLEGLATTGELFF. The CDR3 DNA is TGTGCCAGCAACTTAGAGGGTCTAGCGACTACCGGGGAGCTGTTTTTT.

There are many counts of this clonotype. V gene TRBV11-2 combines with J gene TRBJ2-2, with unresolved D. Germline assignment: CDR1 SGHAT and CDR2 FQNNGV. The CDR3 has 16 residues. The V end lost 1 base, the J end lost 6 bases, and 15 bases lay between the germline ends. This chain's CDR3 is CASSLVINSLPGELFF. Written as DNA, the CDR3 is TGTGCCAGCAGCTTAGTAATTAACAGCTTGCCCGGGGAGCTGTTTTTT.

This clonotype appeared many times. The genes are TRBV12-3 or TRBV12-4 and TRBJ2-7; 7 positions match TRBD2. J lost 0 bases, V lost 6 bases, and 8 bases had no gene match. This CDR3 spans 15 amino acids. The CDR3 DNA sequence: TGTGCCAGCAGCTCCTACGGCGGGAGCTCCTACGAGCAGTACTTC. This gives the protein CASSSYGGSSYEQYF.

This clonotype showed up many times. V gene TRBV12-3 or TRBV12-4 combines with J gene TRBJ2-3; tentative D call: TRBD2 (6 bases). CDR3 length equals 17 residues. The V and J ends lost 6 bases and 0 bases respectively, with 19 bases between them. The CDR3 spells CASRREPSSVSTDTQYF. CDR3 bases: TGTGCCAGCAGACGCGAACCCTCTAGCGTAAGCACAGATACGCAGTATTTT.

The chain recombines TRBV29-1 with TRBJ2-2, with D tentatively TRBD2 (5 bases). V lost 1 base and J 0 bases, leaving 12 bases between the germline ends. Per the germline V gene, CDR1 is SQVTM and CDR2 is ANQGSEA. The CDR3 has 16 residues. CDR3 amino acids: CSVEGSGGANTGELFF. The CDR3 DNA follows: TGCAGCGTTGAAGGGTCAGGAGGCGCGAACACCGGGGAGCTGTTTTTT.